A selection of T cell receptor beta chains follows, all from one sample in a study of vaccination and CD4 T cells after COVID-19. Their target antigens are unknown. MiXCR, run by TCRdb on the PCR reads, gives a single entry per CDR3 protein. This sample has 7,000 to 9,000 distinct CDR3 sequences, with about 57% found just once. The specimen was CD4+ T cells from blood, cultured in vitro. The receptors here all came from a human donor who had recovered from COVID-19. Each CDR3 is given with its conserved first and last residue. Each record gives: J gene, clone size, V gene, D gene, CDR3 DNA, CDR3 protein. D genes are given only for firm matches. Clone size is not always given. Where it is, it says once, few, many or a class for expanded clones.

>TRBJ2-2|.|TRBV30|.
TGTGCCTGGAGCCAATCCGCGAACACCGGGGAGCTGTTTTTT
CAWSQSANTGELFF
>TRBJ1-2|few|TRBV20-1|.
TGCAGTGCTCCTTGGGACCGTGGGGACACCTTC
CSAPWDRGDTF
>TRBJ1-5|few|TRBV7-9|.
TGTGCCAGCAGCTGGGACAATCAGCCCCAGCATTTT
CASSWDNQPQHF
>TRBJ1-2|.|TRBV15|TRBD1
TGTGCCACCAGCAGAGATCGAGGACAGGGGAACTATGGCTACACCTTC
CATSRDRGQGNYGYTF
>TRBJ1-1|.|TRBV12-3/TRBV12-4|.
TGTGCCAGCACCCTAGGGGTTTCGGGGACTAAAGCTTTCTTT
CASTLGVSGTKAFF
>TRBJ1-2|once|TRBV6-1|.
TGTGCCAGCAGTGAAGCGGGGGGTGGCTATGGCTACACCTTC
CASSEAGGGYGYTF
>TRBJ2-2|few|TRBV7-3|.
TGTGCCAGCAGCTTAACGTTAACAGCCGGGGAGCTGTTTTTT
CASSLTLTAGELFF
>TRBJ1-2|few|TRBV29-1|.
TGCAGCGTTGAATTCAGGGCTCCCTATGGCTACACCTTC
CSVEFRAPYGYTF
>TRBJ2-3|.|TRBV5-1|.
TGCGCCAGCAGCCCCTCGCTGGGGGGGCCGAGCACAGATACGCAGTATTTT
CASSPSLGGPSTDTQYF
>TRBJ1-2|few|TRBV10-1|.
TGCGCCAGCAGCCCAGACCGTAACTATGGCTACACCTTC
CASSPDRNYGYTF
>TRBJ1-2|.|TRBV6-5|.
TGTGCCAGCAGTTCAAACAGTCCCTACATCCCCAACTATGGCTACACCTTC
CASSSNSPYIPNYGYTF
>TRBJ1-2|.|TRBV3-1|TRBD1
TGTGCCAGCAGCCAAGATGGGAGGGGGCGGAACTATGGCTACACCTTC
CASSQDGRGRNYGYTF
>TRBJ1-2|few|TRBV27|.
TGTGCCAGCAGTTTAGACAGACACTATGGCTACACCTTC
CASSLDRHYGYTF
>TRBJ1-5|.|TRBV7-9|.
TGTGCCAGCAGCTTAGGCCTGGACGGTGAAAGCAATCAGCCCCAGCATTTT
CASSLGLDGESNQPQHF
>TRBJ1-6|.|TRBV6-2/TRBV6-3|TRBD1
TGTGCCAGCAGACGCCCCGACAGGGGAGGGTCACCCCTCCACTTT
CASRRPDRGGSPLHF
>TRBJ2-6|.|TRBV12-3/TRBV12-4|.
TGTGCCAGCAGTTTCTCAGGGGCTGGGGCCAACGTCCTGACTTTC
CASSFSGAGANVLTF
>TRBJ2-7|.|TRBV10-1|.
TGCGCCAGCAGTGAGTCTGGTTGGAAGCAGTACTTC
CASSESGWKQYF
>TRBJ1-6|.|TRBV12-3/TRBV12-4|TRBD1
TGTGCCAGCAGCTTTCTAGGGGGCGCCTATAATTCACCCCTCCACTTT
CASSFLGGAYNSPLHF
>TRBJ2-7|once|TRBV4-2|.
TGTGCCAGCAGCCAAGATCTTACAGGAGACGAGCAGTACTTC
CASSQDLTGDEQYF
>TRBJ2-5|.|TRBV15|.
TGTGCCACCAGCAGAGATGGGGGGCTAGCAGAGACCCAGTACTTC
CATSRDGGLAETQYF
>TRBJ2-5|.|TRBV5-1|.
TGCGCCAGCAGCCCTCGACCCCCTTTACCTGGGGAGACCCAGTACTTC
CASSPRPPLPGETQYF
>TRBJ1-5|.|TRBV20-1|.
TGCAGTGCCATCCACGGGGCGACCGGGAGCAATCAGCCCCAGCATTTT
CSAIHGATGSNQPQHF
>TRBJ1-2|.|TRBV5-4|.
TGTGCCAGCAGTTCCCCGACAGCCTCATCTGGCTACACCTTC
CASSSPTASSGYTF
>TRBJ1-3|.|TRBV7-2|.
TGTGCCAGCAGCTTAGCAGGCAGGGCTGGAAACACCATATATTTT
CASSLAGRAGNTIYF
>TRBJ2-7|.|TRBV27|.
TGTGCCAGCAGTCCCTCCCCCTACGAGCAGTACTTC
CASSPSPYEQYF
>TRBJ1-5|.|TRBV6-2/TRBV6-3|.
TGTGCCAGCAGCCAGGAACCAAGACAGGCCCTGCATTTT
CASSQEPRQALHF
>TRBJ1-2|.|TRBV7-8|TRBD1
TGTGCCAGCAGCTTATCCGGGACAGGGGCTGGTGGGCTATTGGATGGCTACACCTTC
CASSLSGTGAGGLLDGYTF
>TRBJ2-1|once|TRBV20-1|.
TGCAGTGCTAGAGGCGCCGTCGCCGGGTTTGGGAATGAGCAGTTCTTC
CSARGAVAGFGNEQFF
>TRBJ1-5|.|TRBV2|.
TGTGCCAGCAGAATAACAGGGAACGGTCAGCCCCAGCATTTT
CASRITGNGQPQHF
>TRBJ2-1|.|TRBV7-6|TRBD1
TGTGCCAGCGGGACAGCTTCCTACAATGAGCAGTCCTTC
CASGTASYNEQSF
>TRBJ1-2|.|TRBV12-3/TRBV12-4|.
TGTGCCAGCAGTTTTCAGGTGGGGGATGGCTACACCTTC
CASSFQVGDGYTF
>TRBJ1-3|.|TRBV7-2|.
TGTGCCAGCAGCTTAGGGTCTGGGCAGCCTGGAAACACCATATATTTT
CASSLGSGQPGNTIYF
>TRBJ1-3|.|TRBV20-1|TRBD1
TGCAGTGCTAGAGATTTCGTCAGGGGGTCTGGAAACACCATATATTTT
CSARDFVRGSGNTIYF
>TRBJ2-7|.|TRBV19|TRBD1
TGTGCCAGTAGCCCGCCAGGACAGGGCGGCGAGCAGTACTTC
CASSPPGQGGEQYF
>TRBJ1-1|.|TRBV7-8|.
TGTGCCAGCAGCTCGAGGGCGGAGAACACTGAAGCTTTCTTT
CASSSRAENTEAFF
>TRBJ1-1|.|TRBV19|TRBD1
TGTGCCAGTACCAAGGACAGGGTGGTGATCGTGCTAAAGAACACTGAAGCTTTCTTT
CASTKDRVVIVLKNTEAFF
>TRBJ1-2|few|TRBV20-1|.
TGCAGTGCTCAGGGCGGGGCTTATGGCTACACCTTC
CSAQGGAYGYTF
>TRBJ1-2|once|TRBV6-5|.
TGTGCCAGCAGTTACGACAGGACTAACTATGGCTACACCTTC
CASSYDRTNYGYTF
>TRBJ1-1|.|TRBV9|TRBD1
TGTGCCAGCAGCGCGGGGACAGGGGCAGACACTGAAGCTTTCTTT
CASSAGTGADTEAFF
>TRBJ2-5|.|TRBV11-2|.
TGTGCCAGCAGCTTAGGGAACCCTGTGTACCAAGAGACCCAGTACTTC
CASSLGNPVYQETQYF
>TRBJ2-3|.|TRBV6-1|.
TGTGCCAGCAGGGACGCGGCAGGGCAAACAGATACGCAGTATTTT
CASRDAAGQTDTQYF
>TRBJ1-1|.|TRBV6-5|.
TGTGCCAGCAGTTACTCGCAGGGGAGAGTAACTGAAGCTTTCTTT
CASSYSQGRVTEAFF
>TRBJ2-2|.|TRBV4-1|TRBD1
TGCGCCAGCAGCCAAGAGATTCTTGCCAGGGGGCGGTCCGGGGAGCTGTTTTTT
CASSQEILARGRSGELFF
>TRBJ1-2|.|TRBV10-3|.
TGTGCCATCAGTGAGCTAGGGAAAAACTATGGCTACACCTTC
CAISELGKNYGYTF
>TRBJ1-1|.|TRBV6-1|.
TGTGCCAGCAGGAATACAGCCGGCACTGAAGCTTTCTTT
CASRNTAGTEAFF
>TRBJ1-2|few|TRBV30|TRBD1
TGTGCCTGGAGTGTACGACAGGGCAACTATGGCTACACCTTC
CAWSVRQGNYGYTF
>TRBJ1-5|.|TRBV19|.
TGTGCCAGTAGTAGGACGCCAACAGGAGGCAATCAGCCCCAGCATTTT
CASSRTPTGGNQPQHF
>TRBJ2-5|.|TRBV6-2/TRBV6-3|.
TGTGCCAGCACCCAATTGGGGACCCAGTACTTC
CASTQLGTQYF
>TRBJ1-6|.|TRBV5-4|.
TGTGCCAGCAGCTTGGGGACCTTAGGGAATTCACCCCTCCACTTT
CASSLGTLGNSPLHF
>TRBJ1-1|.|TRBV5-6|TRBD1
TGTGCCAGCAGCCCCACGGGACAGGGTAGCGCCCCTCGGACTTTCTTT
CASSPTGQGSAPRTFF
>TRBJ1-6|.|TRBV6-1|TRBD1
TGTGCCAGCAGTGCGGGAGGGACAGGGGGATCACCCCTCCACTTT
CASSAGGTGGSPLHF
>TRBJ2-3|.|TRBV7-6|TRBD2
TGTGCCAGCAGCTTCGCGGGCGGGAGGTATACAGATACGCAGTATTTT
CASSFAGGRYTDTQYF
>TRBJ1-2|few|TRBV12-3/TRBV12-4|.
TGTGCCAGCAGTTTTATTGTGGGAGGGGGCTATGGCTACACCTTC
CASSFIVGGGYGYTF